A single sample gave rise to the 20 T cell receptor beta chains below, sequenced in a study of blood T cells in healthy people across ages. Together with a sample-barcoded 5' primer, a J-beta primer mix was included in a second PCR lasting roughly 6 to 12 cycles. TCRdb fed the 5' RACE reads into MiXCR, producing one record per CDR3 protein. The profile shows roughly 900,000 distinct CDR3 sequences, approximately 49% of them singletons. Material: blood. All receptors derive from a man aged 30-40 years in good health.

The chain is built from TRBV2 and TRBJ2-7; D ambiguous. In germline, CDR1 is SNHLY, CDR2 FYNNEI. V lost 2 bases, J lost 0 bases, and 5 bases lay in between. The CDR3 has 13 residues. The CDR3 DNA follows: TGTGCCAGCAGTGAACCCCTCTCCTACGAGCAGTACTTC. This gives the protein CASSEPLSYEQYF.

The chain couples TRBV30 to TRBJ2-5; D might be TRBD1 (5 bases). The DNA matches TRBJ2-7 better at its end, which makes the J call doubtful. CDR1 and CDR2 (germline): GTSNPN, SVGIG (reference sequence). The CDR3 spans 13 residues. Here the CDR3 reads CAWSEGAGYEQYF. CDR3 coding DNA: TGTGCCTGGAGTGAAGGGGCAGGCTACGAGCAGTACTTC.

This clonotype was seen a handful of times. J is TRBJ1-1 and V is TRBV18, with TRBD1 matching 7 bases. The CDR3 sequence is 13 residues long. The V segment lost 6 bases and the J segment 4 bases; nucleotides outside the gene matches: 5. Germline-derived CDR1 and CDR2 are KGHSH and LQKENI. Here the CDR3 reads CASSAGQITEAFF. The CDR3 coding sequence is TGTGCCAGCTCGGCGGGACAGATCACTGAAGCTTTCTTT. Based on the CDR3 plus reference TRBV18 and TRBJ1-1, the full variable domain is NAGVMQNPRHLVRRRGQEARLRCSPMKGHSHVYWYRQLPEEGLKFMVYLQKENIIDESGMPKERFSAEFPKEGPSILRIQQVVRGDSAAYFCASSAGQITEAFFGQGTRLTVV.

This clonotype came up a few times. This chain connects TRBV6-6 to TRBJ1-1, with D maybe TRBD1 (5 bases). The CDR3 consists of 15 residues. CDR1 is MNHNY and CDR2 is SVGAGI in the germline V gene (reference sequence). V lost 0 bases and J 5 bases, leaving 13 bases between the germline ends. Here the CDR3 DNA reads TGTGCCAGCAGTTACTCGAGGGACGGGGCTACTGAAGCTTTCTTT. Its translation: CASSYSRDGATEAFF.

In this sample, this clonotype turned up a few times. The chain recombines TRBV12-3 or TRBV12-4 with TRBJ2-1; maybe TRBD1 (5 bases). The CDR3 contains 15 residues. V was cut by 5 bases and J by 9 bases, with 20 bases left in between. CDR3 region: CASSQEGRAAPEQFF. The CDR3 DNA reads as TGTGCCAGCAGTCAGGAAGGCAGGGCCGCACCTGAGCAGTTCTTC.

This clonotype was observed many times. The rearrangement links TRBV12-3 or TRBV12-4 to TRBJ1-5, with 7 bases matching TRBD1. The CDR3 extends over 14 amino acids. Germline trimming cut 8 bases from V and 5 bases from J; bases unmatched to any gene: 9. Here the CDR3 reads CASSSPGGYQPQHF. CDR3 DNA: TGTGCCAGCTCCTCCCCAGGGGGTTATCAGCCCCAGCATTTT.

There are a few counts of this clonotype. The CDR3 nucleotides read TGTGCCAGCAGCCAAGACCGTCCGGGACAGGGGATCTATGGCTACACCTTC. Translated, it gives CASSQDRPGQGIYGYTF. The chain joins TRBV3-1 to TRBJ1-2; 10 positions agree with TRBD1. Losses at the gene ends were 0 bases for V and 4 bases for J; bases not matched to a gene: 8. This CDR3 spans 17 amino acids. Germline V lookup: CDR1 LGHDT, CDR2 YNNKEL (reference sequence).

This chain links TRBV15 with TRBJ1-4; 8 positions agree with TRBD1. This CDR3 region has 15 residues. Germline CDR1 LNHNV, CDR2 YYDKDF (reference sequence). Germline trimming cut 5 bases from V and 7 bases from J; bases unmatched to any gene: 9. CDR3 loop: CATSAGQGVAEKLFF. CDR3 in DNA: TGTGCCACCAGCGCAGGACAGGGAGTAGCTGAAAAACTGTTTTTT.

This sequence joins TRBV21-1 and TRBJ2-3; no check of the table's D call, TRBD1, against the DNA was made. TRBV21-1 corresponds to a pseudogene. This CDR3 is 16 amino acids long. In DNA, the CDR3 is TGTGCCAGCAGCCTAAGACTACAGGGACGCACAGATACGCAGTATTTT. This translates into CASSLRLQGRTDTQYF.

The chain has TRBV11-2 and TRBJ1-2; maybe TRBD1 (5 bases). The CDR3 is made up of 13 amino acids. Germline loops: CDR1 SGHAT, CDR2 FQNNGV. V was cut by 5 bases and J by 2 bases, with 9 bases left in between. CDR3 residues: CASSHDSNYGYTF. The CDR3 DNA reads TGTGCCAGCAGCCATGACAGCAACTATGGCTACACCTTC.

The chain uses TRBV9 and TRBJ2-2; 10 nucleotides align to TRBD2. The CDR3 totals 16 residues. Germline trimming cut 5 bases from V and 6 bases from J; bases unmatched to any gene: 10. From germline, CDR1 is SGDLS and CDR2 YYNGEE. CDR3 coding DNA: TGTGCCAGCAGTCAGGAGCGGGGGGGCATCTCCGGGGAGCTGTTTTTT. It yields the protein CASSQERGGISGELFF. The variable domain in full, completed from reference TRBV9 and TRBJ2-2, reads DSGVTQTPKHLITATGQRVTLRCSPRSGDLSVYWYQQSLDQGLQFLIQYYNGEERAKGNILERFSAQQFPDLHSELNLSSLELGDSALYFCASSQERGGISGELFFGEGSRLTVL.

This clonotype was observed a few times. V gene TRBV6-5 combines with J gene TRBJ1-2, with 10 nucleotides matching TRBD1. CDR1 and CDR2 from the germline V gene are MNHEY and SVGAGI. Trimming took 6 bases from V and 8 from J; bases not matched to a gene: 15. CDR3 length: 16 residues. For the CDR3, the DNA is TGTGCCAGCAGCCCAGTCACCGGGACAGGGGATTACGGCTACACCTTC. This gives the protein CASSPVTGTGDYGYTF.

The J gene is TRBJ1-1, the V gene TRBV29-1; 8 nucleotides line up with TRBD1. The CDR3 length is 13 residues. The V and J ends lost 6 bases and 5 bases, in that order; junction bases with no gene match: 8. Per the germline V gene, CDR1 is SQVTM and CDR2 is ANQGSEA. In DNA, the CDR3 is TGCAGCGTGGGGACAGGTCCGGGTACTGAAGCTTTCTTT. Its protein product is CSVGTGPGTEAFF.

This clonotype has ten or more counts. This chain uses TRBV6-1 with TRBJ2-7; D is ambiguous. The CDR3 totals 16 residues. Germline assignment: CDR1 MNHNS and CDR2 SASEGT. Trimming stripped 8 bases from V and 0 bases from J, with 20 bases between. The CDR3 region is CASRNSDTFSSYEQYF. CDR3 DNA: TGTGCCAGCCGGAATTCAGACACCTTCAGCTCCTACGAGCAGTACTTC.

The chain links TRBV27 to TRBJ2-7; 13 bases fit TRBD2. The V gene end was trimmed by 5 bases and the J gene end by 1 base; junction bases not matched to a gene: 5. The CDR3 runs to 16 residues. Germline values: CDR1 MNHEY, CDR2 SMNVEV (reference sequence). The CDR3: CASSASTSGGSYEQYF. DNA for the CDR3: TGTGCCAGCAGTGCCTCGACTAGCGGGGGGTCCTACGAGCAGTACTTC.

On this clonotype itself: With a much larger clone just one base away, this may be a read error. The genes are TRBV5-1 and TRBJ2-7; TRBD2 aligns across 7 bases. V shed 6 bases and J 4 bases; nucleotides not matched to a gene: 7. Per germline, CDR1 SGHRS and CDR2 YFSETQ. The CDR3 length is 13 residues. CDR3 in amino acids: CASNEPGGYEQYF. CDR3 nucleotides: TGCGCCAGCAACGAACCGGGGGGATACGAGCAGTACTTC.

This chain's CDR3 is CASTRGAMNTEAFF. In nucleotides, the CDR3 is TGTGCCAGCACCCGGGGAGCAATGAACACTGAAGCTTTCTTT. The chain combines TRBV6-5 with TRBJ1-1; D gene ambiguous. The germline V gene has CDR1 MNHEY and CDR2 SVGAGI. Trimming removed 7 bases at V and 0 bases at J, with 12 bases between. The CDR3 runs to 14 residues.

The chain recombines TRBV3-1 with TRBJ2-4; no reliable D call. Trimming took off 0 bases at V and 0 bases at J, with 9 bases between the two ends. Germline-derived CDR1 and CDR2 are LGHDT and YNNKEL (reference sequence). The CDR3 extends over 16 amino acids. CDR3 amino acids: CASSQDSLLAKNIQYF. CDR3 coding DNA: TGTGCCAGCAGCCAAGACAGTTTACTAGCCAAAAACATTCAGTACTTC.

The chain couples TRBV10-3 to TRBJ2-7; 9 bases agree with TRBD1. V lost 6 bases to trimming and J lost 0 bases; unmatched junction nucleotides: 6. The CDR3 is 15 amino acids. Looked up from germline, CDR1 is ENHRY and CDR2 is SYGVKD. The CDR3 DNA is TGTGCCATCAGCTCACAGGGGGCGAGCTCCTACGAGCAGTACTTC. This sequence encodes CAISSQGASSYEQYF.

This rearrangement joins TRBV28 to TRBJ1-5; D ambiguous. The V gene's germline CDR1 is MDHEN and CDR2 SYDVKM. V was cut by 6 bases and J by 5 bases, with 8 bases left in between. The CDR3 extends over 12 amino acids. The DNA for the CDR3 is TGTGCCAGCAGCGGCCCCGATCAGCCCCAGCATTTT. Its protein is CASSGPDQPQHF.